These T cell receptor beta chains were read from a single sample in a study of T cell repertoires in chronic hepatitis B. The table came from immunoSEQ multiplex PCR; TCRdb's copy has only in-frame clones and leaves some out. The repertoire table contains some 89 clones. The sequencing sample was made of HBV core (core195) epitope-specific CD8+ T cells from PBMCs. The receptors here all came from a human donor with chronic hepatitis B virus infection. Both conserved end residues are part of each CDR3. The D gene is left open where the match is weak. Only part of the rows carry a size: once, few, many, or a class if the clone is expanded.

d_call: -; v_call: TRBV19; j_call: TRBJ2-5; clone_size: -; cdr3_nt: TGTGCCAGTAGTATCGGCGATCAAGAGACCCAGTACTTC; cdr3_aa: CASSIGDQETQYF
d_call: TRBD1; v_call: TRBV6-4; j_call: TRBJ2-2; clone_size: few; cdr3_nt: TGTGCCAGCAGTGATGGGACAGGGGAGACCGGGGAGCTGTTTTTT; cdr3_aa: CASSDGTGETGELFF
d_call: TRBD2; v_call: TRBV11-1; j_call: TRBJ2-7; clone_size: few; cdr3_nt: TGTGCCAGCAGCTTATTCTACGGCGGGGGGGCCTACGAGCAGTACTTC; cdr3_aa: CASSLFYGGGAYEQYF
d_call: TRBD1; v_call: TRBV7-6; j_call: TRBJ1-2; clone_size: few; cdr3_nt: TGTGCCAGCAGCCCCGACAGGGGTCTTGGCTACACCTTC; cdr3_aa: CASSPDRGLGYTF
d_call: -; v_call: TRBV4-3; j_call: TRBJ2-2; clone_size: -; cdr3_nt: TGCGCCAGCAGCCAGGGGCCAGGGGACACCGGGGAGCTGTTTTTT; cdr3_aa: CASSQGPGDTGELFF
d_call: -; v_call: TRBV29-1; j_call: TRBJ2-7; clone_size: -; cdr3_nt: TGCAGCGTTGGTGGAAGGATGACCGGAGGTTCCGAGCAGTACTTC; cdr3_aa: CSVGGRMTGGSEQYF
d_call: TRBD1; v_call: TRBV28; j_call: TRBJ2-7; clone_size: few; cdr3_nt: TGTGCCAGCAGTTTCCAGACAGGGGGCGGAGAGCAGTACTTC; cdr3_aa: CASSFQTGGGEQYF
d_call: TRBD1; v_call: TRBV29-1; j_call: TRBJ2-7; clone_size: -; cdr3_nt: TGCAGCGTCCAGGGGGCGAGTTACGAGCAGTACTTC; cdr3_aa: CSVQGASYEQYF
d_call: -; v_call: TRBV9; j_call: TRBJ2-5; clone_size: -; cdr3_nt: TGTGCCAGCAGCGACAGCAAGACCCAGTACTTC; cdr3_aa: CASSDSKTQYF
d_call: -; v_call: TRBV19; j_call: TRBJ2-7; clone_size: -; cdr3_nt: TGTGCCAGTAGCCAAGAGGACGCCTACCAGGACGAGCAGTACTTC; cdr3_aa: CASSQEDAYQDEQYF
d_call: TRBD2; v_call: TRBV28; j_call: TRBJ2-1; clone_size: -; cdr3_nt: TGTGCCAGCACCAATGGCGGGAGGGACTACAATGAGCAGTTCTTC; cdr3_aa: CASTNGGRDYNEQFF
d_call: -; v_call: TRBV10-3; j_call: TRBJ2-5; clone_size: -; cdr3_nt: TGTGCCATCAGTGAGTCGGACTACCTCGGAGAGACCCAGTACTTC; cdr3_aa: CAISESDYLGETQYF
d_call: TRBD2; v_call: TRBV15; j_call: TRBJ2-3; clone_size: -; cdr3_nt: TGTGCCACCAGCAGTGGCCGAGCGGGAGGGCCTAGCACAGATACGCAGTATTTT; cdr3_aa: CATSSGRAGGPSTDTQYF
d_call: TRBD2; v_call: TRBV6-4; j_call: TRBJ2-3; clone_size: -; cdr3_nt: TGTGCCAGCAGTGACGCGGGGGGCACAGATACGCAGTATTTT; cdr3_aa: CASSDAGGTDTQYF
d_call: -; v_call: TRBV21-1; j_call: TRBJ2-7; clone_size: -; cdr3_nt: TGTGCCAGCAGCAAAGTGGGCAGCTCCTACGAGCAGTACTTC; cdr3_aa: CASSKVGSSYEQYF
d_call: TRBD1; v_call: TRBV6-1; j_call: TRBJ1-5; clone_size: few; cdr3_nt: TGTGCCAGCAGTGAAGGAGCGGGACAGGGCTATCAGCCCCAGCATTTT; cdr3_aa: CASSEGAGQGYQPQHF
d_call: -; v_call: TRBV28; j_call: TRBJ2-4; clone_size: -; cdr3_nt: TGTGCCAGCAGTTTCGAGGAGGGCTGGACCAAAAACATTCAGTACTTC; cdr3_aa: CASSFEEGWTKNIQYF
d_call: -; v_call: TRBV6-1; j_call: TRBJ1-1; clone_size: -; cdr3_nt: TGTGCCAGCAGTGACAGGGATGAGAACACTGAAGCTTTCTTT; cdr3_aa: CASSDRDENTEAFF
d_call: TRBD1; v_call: TRBV6-5; j_call: TRBJ2-7; clone_size: -; cdr3_nt: TGTGCCAGCAGCGGGACAGAGGACGAGCAGTACTTC; cdr3_aa: CASSGTEDEQYF
d_call: -; v_call: TRBV6-6; j_call: TRBJ1-5; clone_size: -; cdr3_nt: TGTGCCAGCAACCTGGACACGTATAGCAATCAGCCCCAGCATTTT; cdr3_aa: CASNLDTYSNQPQHF